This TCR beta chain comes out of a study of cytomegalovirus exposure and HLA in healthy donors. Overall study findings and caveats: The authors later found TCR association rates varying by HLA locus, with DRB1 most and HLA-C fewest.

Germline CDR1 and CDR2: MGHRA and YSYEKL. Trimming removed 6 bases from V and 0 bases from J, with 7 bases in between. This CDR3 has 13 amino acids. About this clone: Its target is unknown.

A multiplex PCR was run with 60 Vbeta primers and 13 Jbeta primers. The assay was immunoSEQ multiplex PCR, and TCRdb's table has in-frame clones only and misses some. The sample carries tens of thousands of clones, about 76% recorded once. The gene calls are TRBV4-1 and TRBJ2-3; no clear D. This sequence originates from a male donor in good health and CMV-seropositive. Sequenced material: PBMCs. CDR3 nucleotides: TGCGCCAGCAGTGAGAGGAGCACAGATACGCAGTATTTT. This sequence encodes CASSERSTDTQYF.